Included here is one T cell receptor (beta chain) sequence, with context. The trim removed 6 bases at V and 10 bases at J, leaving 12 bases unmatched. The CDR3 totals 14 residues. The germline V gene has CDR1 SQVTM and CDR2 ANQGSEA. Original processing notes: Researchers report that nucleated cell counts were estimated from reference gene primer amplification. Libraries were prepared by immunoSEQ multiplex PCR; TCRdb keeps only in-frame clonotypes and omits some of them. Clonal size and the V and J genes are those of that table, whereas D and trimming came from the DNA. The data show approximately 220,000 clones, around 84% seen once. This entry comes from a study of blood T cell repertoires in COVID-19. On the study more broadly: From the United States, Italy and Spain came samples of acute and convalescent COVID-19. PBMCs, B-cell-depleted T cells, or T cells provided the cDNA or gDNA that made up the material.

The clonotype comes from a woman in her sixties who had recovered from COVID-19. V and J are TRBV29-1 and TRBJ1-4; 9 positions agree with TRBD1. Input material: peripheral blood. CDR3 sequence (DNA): TGCAGCGTAACCACCGGGACAGGGTTCCGAAAACTGTTTTTT. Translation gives CSVTTGTGFRKLFF.